This passage covers 17 T cell receptor beta chains from one sample sequenced in a study of control samples from healthy donors and cancer patients. Assay used: immunoSEQ multiplex PCR; TCRdb lists only in-frame clones, some missing. Of approximately 70,000 clones listed, 84% are singletons. The sequenced sample consisted of blood. The receptors were sampled from a man in his fifties in good health.

This chain links TRBV30 with TRBJ2-2, with TRBD1 as a possible D gene (5 bases). The CDR3 is 13 amino acids. Germline assignment: CDR1 GTSNPN and CDR2 SVGIG (reference sequence). Trimming left V 2 bases short and J 1 base short, with 5 bases between. CDR3 sequence (DNA): TGTGCCTGGAGTAGGGGGAACACCGGGGAGCTGTTTTTT. Protein: CAWSRGNTGELFF.

This clone showed up just once. This chain connects TRBV7-9 to TRBJ1-4, with D uncertain. Trimming left V 7 bases short and J 0 bases short, with 12 bases between. The CDR3 totals 15 residues. In germline, CDR1 is SEHNR, CDR2 FQNEAQ (reference sequence). CDR3 amino acids: CASTPQIATNEKLFF. For the CDR3, the DNA is TGTGCCAGCACCCCCCAGATCGCAACTAATGAAAAACTGTTTTTT.

The gene calls are TRBV7-2 and TRBJ1-5; D is uncertain. CDR1 is SGHTA and CDR2 is FQGNSA in the germline V gene. The CDR3 is 13 residues long. V lost 1 base, J lost 3 bases, and 4 bases lay in between. CDR3 residues: CASSLGPNQPQHF. The CDR3 coding sequence is TGTGCCAGCAGCTTAGGTCCCAATCAGCCCCAGCATTTT.

This chain uses TRBV4-3 with TRBJ2-3; no clear D. The CDR3 has 14 amino acids. Trimming removed 0 bases at V and 4 bases at J, with 8 bases between. Germline CDR1 LGHNA, CDR2 YSLEER. The CDR3 loop is CASSQERSPDTQYF. Written as DNA, the CDR3 is TGCGCCAGCAGCCAAGAAAGGTCCCCAGATACGCAGTATTTT.

V usage is TRBV4-1 and J usage is TRBJ2-1; 12 bases align to TRBD2. Looked up from germline, CDR1 is MGHRA and CDR2 is YSYEKL. This CDR3 has 15 residues. Losses at the gene ends were 4 bases for V and 10 bases for J; bases not matched to a gene: 8. The CDR3 region is CASSPLAGGTQEQFF. As DNA, the CDR3 is TGCGCCAGCAGCCCTCTAGCGGGGGGGACTCAGGAGCAGTTCTTC.

This sequence joins TRBV14 and TRBJ1-3; D is uncertain. Germline assignment: CDR1 SGHDN and CDR2 FVKESK. CDR3 length: 11 amino acids. V lost 1 base to trimming and J lost 8 bases, with 3 bases between them. CDR3 sequence reads: CASSQVHTIYF. The CDR3 DNA reads TGTGCCAGCAGCCAAGTACACACCATATATTTT. Full variable domain (missing parts from reference TRBV14 and TRBJ1-3): EAGVTQFPSHSVIEKGQTVTLRCDPISGHDNLYWYRRVMGKEIKFLLHFVKESKQDESGMPNNRFLAERTGGTYSTLKVQPAELEDSGVYFCASSQVHTIYFGEGSWLTVV.

The rearrangement links TRBV28 to TRBJ2-7; 9 bases agree with TRBD1. The CDR3 spans 16 residues. CDR1 and CDR2 (germline): MDHEN, SYDVKM. The J segment lost 0 bases and the V segment lost 6 bases, leaving 9 bases of the junction unmatched. The CDR3: CASSTPGQGVSYEQYF. CDR3 sequence (DNA): TGTGCCAGCAGCACCCCGGGACAGGGAGTCTCCTACGAGCAGTACTTC.

A note on this clone: Relative to the germline gene, one junction end is altered; a read error may explain this. V and J are TRBV19 and TRBJ1-1, with a weak D call TRBD1 (6 bases). CDR1 is LNHDA, CDR2 SQIVND, per germline (reference sequence). The CDR3 has 14 amino acids. CDR3 DNA: TGTGCCAGTGGTATCCAAGGGGGACGGGATGAAGCTTTCTTT. Translated: CASGIQGGRDEAFF.

CDR3 sequence (DNA): TGTGCCAGCTCACCTCCCGACAGTTATGAAAAACTGTTTTTT. It is translated as CASSPPDSYEKLFF. The chain has TRBV18 and TRBJ1-4, with TRBD1 as a possible D gene (5 bases). The CDR3 consists of 14 residues. The V end lost 3 bases, the J end lost 6 bases, and 11 bases lay between the germline ends. Germline CDR1 and CDR2: KGHSH and LQKENI.

The chain is built from TRBV11-2 and TRBJ2-1; a possible D gene is TRBD2 (7 bases). Germline CDR1 and CDR2: SGHAT and FQNNGV. CDR3 size: 13 residues. V lost 7 bases and J lost 5, with 12 bases in between. The DNA for the CDR3 is TGTGCCAGCACCCGGGGGGCGAACAATGAGCAGTTCTTC. This encodes CASTRGANNEQFF.

The V and J genes are TRBV2 and TRBJ2-7, with 7 bases identical to TRBD1. Per germline, CDR1 SNHLY and CDR2 FYNNEI. CDR3 length equals 16 residues. V was clipped by 6 bases and J by 1 base; unmatched bases: 12. The CDR3 region has the DNA TGTGCCAGCAGAGACAGGGCCCAACACCTTTCCTACGAGCAGTACTTC. It yields the protein CASRDRAQHLSYEQYF.

The chain recombines TRBV24-1 with TRBJ2-1, with 7 bases matching TRBD1. The length of the CDR3 is 16 residues. Trimming at V came to 3 bases and at J to 0 bases, leaving 4 bases not matched to a gene. Germline V gene lookup returns CDR1 KGHDR and CDR2 SFDVKD. The CDR3: CATSDPTGISYNEQFF. The DNA of the CDR3 is TGTGCCACCAGTGATCCGACAGGGATCTCCTACAATGAGCAGTTCTTC.

The chain carries TRBV7-9 and TRBJ1-6; D gene uncertain. From germline, CDR1 is SEHNR and CDR2 FQNEAQ (reference sequence). With 6 bases removed from V and 7 bases from J, the gap between germline ends came to 7 bases. The CDR3 extends over 12 amino acids. The CDR3 spells CASSKENSPLHF. For the CDR3, the DNA is TGTGCCAGCAGTAAAGAAAATTCACCCCTCCACTTT.

V gene TRBV7-8 combines with J gene TRBJ2-5, with 8 bases fitting TRBD2. The CDR3 covers 14 residues. V trimming: 5 bases; J trimming: 6 bases; junction bases outside the gene matches: 8. Germline V gives CDR1 SGHVS, CDR2 FQNEAQ. This CDR3 reads CASSTRTSLKTQYF. DNA of the CDR3: TGTGCCAGCAGCACTAGGACTAGCTTGAAGACCCAGTACTTC.

This clone was counted a few times. This chain connects TRBV12-3 or TRBV12-4 to TRBJ2-3, with D tentatively TRBD1 (5 bases). V was clipped by 3 bases and J by 6 bases, with 10 bases between them. This CDR3 spans 13 amino acids. The CDR3, as DNA: TGTGCCAGCAGTTTCAAAGGGGCCGATACGCAGTATTTT. Its protein is CASSFKGADTQYF.

CDR3: CASSDPIIAYEQYF. CDR3 coding DNA: TGCGCCAGCAGTGACCCCATAATTGCCTACGAGCAGTACTTC. This chain joins TRBV10-2 and TRBJ2-7; no clear D gene. The ends were cut back, 3 bases at V and 2 bases at J, with 11 bases in the middle. From germline, CDR1 is WSHSY and CDR2 SAAADI. This CDR3 has 14 residues.

This clone is a singleton in its sample. The chain joins TRBV7-8 to TRBJ2-3, with 8 bases aligning to TRBD1. The V and J ends lost 5 bases and 6 bases, in that order; junction bases with no gene match: 7. This CDR3 contains 14 residues. Germline V CDR1 and CDR2: SGHVS, FQNEAQ. The CDR3 spells CASSATGVRDTQYF. The DNA of the CDR3 is TGTGCCAGCAGCGCGACAGGGGTGAGGGATACGCAGTATTTT. The full variable domain, completed using reference TRBV7-8 and TRBJ2-3, is GAGVSQSPRYKVAKRGQDVALRCDPISGHVSLFWYQQALGQGPEFLTYFQNEAQLDKSGLPSDRFFAERPEGSVSTLKIQRTQQEDSAVYLCASSATGVRDTQYFGPGTRLTVL.